The 32 T cell receptor beta chains presented below share a single source sample, sequenced in a study of blood T cells in healthy people across ages. A J-beta primer mix and a sample-barcoded 5' primer were used in a second PCR of roughly 6 to 11 cycles. TCRdb reprocessed the 5' RACE reads via MiXCR and lists one record per CDR3 protein. The sample has some 760,000 distinct CDR3 sequences, 20% to 30% seen once; the top ten hold roughly a tenth. This same sample was also taken into another study, of T cells of mothers and their children.

The sample comprised blood. These receptors all come from a boy younger than 18 in good health.

The table lists this clonotype with a few counts. The V call is TRBV6-4, the J call TRBJ2-5, with 9 bases identical to TRBD2. The end of the DNA fits TRBJ2-1 better, so the J call may be wrong. Germline V gene sequence: CDR1 MRHNA, CDR2 SNTAGT. There are 16 residues in the CDR3. CDR3 region: CASSPVGGRAANEQFF. DNA of the CDR3: TGTGCCAGCAGTCCCGTGGGCGGGAGGGCCGCCAATGAGCAGTTCTTC.

This clonotype was counted between two and nine times. The V gene is TRBV29-1, the J gene TRBJ2-2; D gene unclear. V gave up 4 bases and J gave up 7 bases, with 4 bases separating them. CDR1 is SQVTM and CDR2 is ANQGSEA in the germline V gene. This CDR3 is 10 amino acids long. The DNA for the CDR3 is TGCAGCGTTGTAATCGGGGAGCTGTTTTTT. It yields the protein CSVVIGELFF.

This clonotype has more than one count but fewer than ten. The V and J genes are TRBV25-1 and TRBJ1-6; D is undetermined. With 3 bases removed from V and 13 bases from J, the gap between germline ends came to 13 bases. The CDR3 length is 13 residues. Germline loops: CDR1 MGHDK, CDR2 SYGVNS. Here the CDR3 DNA reads TGTGCCAGCAGTGAGTCTGAGGCTACTCCCCTCCACTTT. Encoded protein: CASSESEATPLHF. Combining the CDR3 with reference TRBV25-1 and TRBJ1-6 gives the whole variable domain EADIYQTPRYLVIGTGKKITLECSQTMGHDKMYWYQQDPGMELHLIHYSYGVNSTEKGDLSSESTVSRIRTEHFPLTLESARPSHTSQYLCASSESEATPLHFGNGTRLTVT.

J is TRBJ1-5 and V is TRBV24-1; no clear D gene. CDR1 and CDR2 from the germline V gene are KGHDR and SFDVKD. The V gene lost 3 bases and the J gene lost 5 bases, with 16 bases spanning the gap. The length of the CDR3 is 16 residues. As DNA, the CDR3 is TGTGCCACCAGTGATGGCCGAGGGTACGAGGATCAGCCCCAGCATTTT. Translating it yields CATSDGRGYEDQPQHF.

This clonotype has a count of ten or more. V gene TRBV7-2 combines with J gene TRBJ2-5; 8 positions agree with TRBD2. Trimming cost V 5 bases and J 5 bases; bases outside gene matches: 4. There are 13 residues in the CDR3. From germline, CDR1 is SGHTA and CDR2 FQGNSA. The CDR3 DNA follows: TGTGCCAGCAGCGGGACTAGAGGGGAGACCCAGTACTTC. Its translation is CASSGTRGETQYF.

The chain has TRBV28 and TRBJ2-5; no clear D. The CDR3 consists of 13 residues. Per germline, CDR1 MDHEN and CDR2 SYDVKM. V was shortened by 1 base and J by 1 base, with 4 bases between the two germline ends. CDR3 bases: TGTGCCAGCAGTTTATTCCCCCAAGAGACCCAGTACTTC. Its protein is CASSLFPQETQYF.

The genes are TRBV7-9 and TRBJ2-7; D is unclear. Trimming removed 6 bases from V and 0 bases from J, with 9 bases in between. Germline-derived CDR1 and CDR2 are SEHNR and FQNEAQ (reference sequence). The length of the CDR3 is 13 residues. The DNA of the CDR3 is TGTGCCAGCAGTAACAGACACTCCTACGAGCAGTACTTC. It specifies CASSNRHSYEQYF.

V is TRBV4-3 and J is TRBJ2-1; D may be TRBD2 (7 bases). V gave up 0 bases and J gave up 5 bases, with 8 bases separating them. This CDR3 region has 14 residues. Germline V gene lookup returns CDR1 LGHNA and CDR2 YSLEER. CDR3 DNA sequence: TGCGCCAGCAGCCAAGACGGGGGGCACAATGAGCAGTTCTTC. Translating it yields CASSQDGGHNEQFF.

CDR3: CASRNRVSNQPQHF. CDR3 nucleotides: TGTGCCAGCAGGAACAGGGTTAGCAATCAGCCCCAGCATTTT. The chain couples TRBV6-6 to TRBJ1-5, with D maybe TRBD1 (6 bases). The CDR3 loop spans 14 amino acids. V shed 6 bases and J shed 0 bases, with 9 bases lying between them. Germline V gene lookup returns CDR1 MNHNY and CDR2 SVGAGI (reference sequence).

A single count supports this clonotype. V and J are TRBV14 and TRBJ2-3, with D perhaps matching TRBD2 (6 bases). Trimming took off 4 bases at V and 6 bases at J, with 14 bases between the two ends. CDR1 and CDR2 from the germline V gene are SGHDN and FVKESK. The CDR3 runs to 14 residues. The CDR3 loop is CASSPDWGRDTQYF. The CDR3 DNA is TGTGCCAGCAGCCCGGACTGGGGGAGGGATACGCAGTATTTT.

This clonotype was observed a handful of times. This chain links TRBV6-5 with TRBJ1-6, with D perhaps TRBD1 (5 bases). Trimming shortened V by 6 bases and J by 8 bases, and 11 bases separated the two germline ends. The germline CDR1 and CDR2 sequences are MNHEY and SVGAGI. The CDR3 totals 13 residues. The CDR3 DNA sequence: TGTGCCAGCAGCCAGGGATTGTATTCACCCCTCCACTTT. Protein sequence: CASSQGLYSPLHF.

This clonotype has ten or more counts. The chain couples TRBV28 to TRBJ2-5; D is perhaps TRBD1 or TRBD2 (5 bases each). Trimming took off 6 bases at V and 10 bases at J, with 18 bases between the two ends. Germline V gene sequence: CDR1 MDHEN, CDR2 SYDVKM. This CDR3 has 13 amino acids. CDR3 sequence: CASRGRPPWDQYF. The CDR3 coding sequence is TGTGCCAGCAGGGGACGGCCTCCTTGGGACCAGTACTTC.

This clonotype was seen more than once but under ten times. CDR3 bases: TGTGCCAGCAGCCCCTGGGGGGGTACGCAGTATTTT. Its translation: CASSPWGGTQYF. V usage is TRBV7-6 and J usage is TRBJ2-3; TRBD2 agrees at 7 bases. The CDR3 consists of 12 residues. CDR1 is SGHVS, CDR2 FNYEAQ, per germline. J gave up 8 bases and V 5 bases, and 4 bases lay outside the gene matches. Full variable domain (outside the CDR3, taken from reference TRBV7-6 and TRBJ2-3): GAGVSQSPRYKVTKRGQDVALRCDPISGHVSLYWYRQALGQGPEFLTYFNYEAQQDKSGLPNDRFSAERPEGSISTLTIQRTEQRDSAMYRCASSPWGGTQYFGPGTRLTVL.

In its sample, this clonotype was seen a few times. This chain links TRBV15 with TRBJ1-2, with no clear D. CDR1 and CDR2 from the germline V gene are LNHNV and YYDKDF (reference sequence). V lost 3 bases and J lost 0, with 8 bases in between. The CDR3 runs 14 residues. The CDR3: CATSSPGTNYGYTF. CDR3 DNA sequence: TGTGCCACCAGCAGTCCAGGTACTAACTATGGCTACACCTTC.

In its sample, this clonotype was seen a few times. The chain combines TRBV5-1 with TRBJ2-7; TRBD1 aligns across 7 bases. The length of the CDR3 is 12 residues. V gave up 8 bases and J gave up 7 bases; unmatched junction bases: 9. Germline V lookup: CDR1 SGHRS, CDR2 YFSETQ. CDR3 bases: TGCGCCAGTTCTGACAGGGCAGGGGAGCAGTACTTC. This codes for CASSDRAGEQYF. Based on the CDR3 plus reference TRBV5-1 and TRBJ2-7, the full variable domain is KAGVTQTPRYLIKTRGQQVTLSCSPISGHRSVSWYQQTPGQGLQFLFEYFSETQRNKGNFPGRFSGRQFSNSRSEMNVSTLELGDSALYLCASSDRAGEQYFGPGTRLTVT.

This rearrangement joins TRBV5-5 to TRBJ1-5; 8 nucleotides line up with TRBD1. The CDR3 is 17 amino acids. CDR1 is SGHKS and CDR2 is YYEKEE in the germline V gene (reference sequence). J was trimmed by 6 bases and V by 4 bases; bases with no gene match: 15. The CDR3 sequence is CASSGKEQGERGQPQHF. The CDR3 region has the DNA TGTGCCAGCAGCGGTAAAGAACAGGGGGAAAGAGGTCAGCCCCAGCATTTT.

V and J are TRBV11-3 and TRBJ2-3, with 14 bases identical to TRBD2. Germline trimming cut 5 bases from V and 3 bases from J; bases unmatched to any gene: 10. This CDR3 comprises 18 residues. Germline CDR1 and CDR2: SGHNT and YENEEA. Written as DNA, the CDR3 is TGTGCCAGCAGCCTCAGGTGGGGACTAGCGGGGGAGACAGATACGCAGTATTTT. This sequence encodes CASSLRWGLAGETDTQYF.

Comments on this clonotype: A junction end diverges from the germline sequence, so it may reflect a read error. V and J are TRBV6-4 and TRBJ2-6; 13 nucleotides line up with TRBD2. CDR1 MRHNA and CDR2 SNTAGT come from the germline V gene. The CDR3 consists of 17 residues. CDR3 sequence (DNA): TGTGCCAGCAGTGAAGGACTAGCGGGGGAAGGGGCCGACGTCCTGACTTTC. This gives the protein CASSEGLAGEGADVLTF.

This clonotype was recorded a few times. V is TRBV7-9 and J is TRBJ1-1, with D tentatively TRBD1 (5 bases). Per the germline V gene, CDR1 is SEHNR and CDR2 is FQNEAQ (reference sequence). V shed 2 bases and J shed 9 bases, with 10 bases lying between them. There are 12 residues in the CDR3. The CDR3 DNA reads as TGTGCCAGCAGCTTATCCCAGGGTAAAGCTTTCTTT. This gives the protein CASSLSQGKAFF.

This sequence joins TRBV12-3 or TRBV12-4 and TRBJ1-2; D gene uncertain. Trimming cost V 7 bases and J 4 bases, with 19 bases left between them. The CDR3 runs 15 residues. The CDR3 nucleotides read TGTGCCAGCATCGGGCCCCTTGAGGGCTCCTATGGCTACACCTTC. Translation: CASIGPLEGSYGYTF.

This sequence joins TRBV28 and TRBJ2-5; 7 bases agree with TRBD2. Germline CDR1 MDHEN, CDR2 SYDVKM. The J segment lost 4 bases and the V segment lost 4 bases, leaving 9 bases of the junction unmatched. There are 15 residues in the CDR3. CDR3 DNA sequence: TGTGCCAGCAGTTGGCTGCGGGAGTCGGTAGAGACCCAGTACTTC. Residues: CASSWLRESVETQYF.

The CDR3 spells CSVTGRLGTEAFF. CDR3 nucleotides: TGCAGCGTCACAGGGCGTTTGGGCACTGAAGCTTTCTTT. The chain employs TRBV29-1 and TRBJ1-1; D possibly corresponds to TRBD1 (6 bases). CDR3 length equals 13 residues. Germline V lookup: CDR1 SQVTM, CDR2 ANQGSEA. V lost 6 bases and J 4 bases, leaving 15 bases between the germline ends.

The V call is TRBV6-5, the J call TRBJ2-2; D is perhaps TRBD2 (6 bases). The CDR3 contains 14 residues. Trimming took off 4 bases at V and 4 bases at J, with 10 bases between the two ends. The germline gives CDR1 MNHEY, CDR2 SVGAGI. CDR3 DNA: TGTGCCAGCAGTTCTGGGGGAGGCACCGGGGAGCTGTTTTTT. This translates into CASSSGGGTGELFF.

This clonotype has more than one count but fewer than ten. The V gene is TRBV7-9, the J gene TRBJ2-5; perhaps TRBD1 as D (6 bases). The DNA end lines up better with TRBJ2-7; the J call may be wrong. Germline CDR1 and CDR2: SEHNR and FQNEAQ (reference sequence). CDR3 size: 12 residues. CDR3 in DNA: TGTGCCAGCAGCTTTTCAGGGGCCGAGCAGTACTTC. Translation gives CASSFSGAEQYF.

The chain carries TRBV3-1 and TRBJ2-1, with D possibly TRBD2 on 6 matching bases. V shed 5 bases and J shed 0 bases, with 11 bases lying between them. This CDR3 region has 15 residues. Germline loops: CDR1 LGHDT, CDR2 YNNKEL (reference sequence). This CDR3 reads CASSFRRGSYNEQFF. In nucleotides, the CDR3 is TGTGCCAGCAGCTTCCGGAGGGGCTCCTACAATGAGCAGTTCTTC.

This clonotype occurred many times. The chain links TRBV4-2 to TRBJ2-5; D gene uncertain. Trimming left V 0 bases short and J 5 bases short, with 10 bases between. The germline gives CDR1 LGHNA, CDR2 YNFKEQ. The CDR3 totals 14 residues. The CDR3 DNA is TGTGCCAGCAGCCAAGAATGGGTCGGGGAGACCCAGTACTTC. Its protein product is CASSQEWVGETQYF.

V and J are TRBV7-9 and TRBJ2-5; TRBD2 matches at 7 bases. V dropped 5 bases and J dropped 5; count of bases not matched to a gene: 8. Germline V gene sequence: CDR1 SEHNR, CDR2 FQNEAQ (reference sequence). This CDR3 has 14 amino acids. The CDR3 is CASSVTSKNETQYF. The DNA for the CDR3 is TGTGCCAGCAGCGTGACTAGCAAAAACGAGACCCAGTACTTC.

A note on this clonotype: Relative to the germline gene, one junction end is altered; a read error may explain this. This rearrangement joins TRBV6-2 or TRBV6-3 to TRBJ1-2; D may be TRBD1 (5 bases). The V gene's germline CDR1 is MNHEY and CDR2 SVGEGT. The CDR3 runs to 14 residues. CDR3 amino acids: CASSYSGSGRGYTF. The DNA of the CDR3 is TGTGCCAGCAGCTACTCAGGGTCTGGGCGCGGCTACACCTTC.

The chain joins TRBV7-2 to TRBJ2-7; 10 bases line up with TRBD1. V dropped 5 bases and J dropped 5; count of bases not matched to a gene: 9. This CDR3 comprises 15 residues. Germline CDR1 and CDR2: SGHTA and FQGNSA. The CDR3 sequence: CASSPRWTGGNEQYF. Written as DNA, the CDR3 is TGTGCCAGCAGCCCAAGATGGACAGGGGGAAACGAGCAGTACTTC. The variable domain in full, completed from reference TRBV7-2 and TRBJ2-7, reads GAGVSQSPSNKVTEKGKDVELRCDPISGHTALYWYRQSLGQGLEFLIYFQGNSAPDKSGLPSDRFSAERTGGSVSTLTIQRTQQEDSAVYLCASSPRWTGGNEQYFGPGTRLTVT.

The chain joins TRBV24-1 to TRBJ1-2; TRBD1 aligns across 7 bases. Trimming at V came to 6 bases and at J to 6 bases, leaving 15 bases not matched to a gene. The length of the CDR3 is 16 residues. Germline CDR1 reads KGHDR; CDR2 reads SFDVKD. The CDR3 nucleotides read TGTGCCACCAGTATGACCGGGACAGTAGATTGGGATGGCTACACCTTC. This translates into CATSMTGTVDWDGYTF.

This clonotype was detected ten times or more. The chain joins TRBV29-1 to TRBJ1-2; no clear D. Germline CDR1 is SQVTM and CDR2 is ANQGSEA. Between the trimmed V and J ends, which lost 0 bases and 2 bases, there was a span of 1 base. The CDR3 is 11 residues long. DNA of the CDR3: TGCAGCGTTGAAGACAACTATGGCTACACCTTC. Residues: CSVEDNYGYTF.

Only a few counts were recorded for this clonotype. The chain uses TRBV15 and TRBJ2-3, with 13 bases aligning to TRBD2. The V and J ends lost 3 bases and 8 bases, in that order; junction bases with no gene match: 5. Germline CDR1 and CDR2: LNHNV and YYDKDF (reference sequence). CDR3 length: 15 residues. The CDR3 nucleotides read TGTGCCACCAGCAGTCGACTAGCGGGAGGCGGTACGCAGTATTTT. It translates to CATSSRLAGGGTQYF.